This entry lists 3 T cell receptor beta chains sequenced from one sample in a study of PD-1 blockade in classical Hodgkin lymphoma. Sequenced by immunoSEQ multiplex PCR; TCRdb stores in-frame clones only, minus some. This sample carries under 40,000 clones, about nine tenths of them seen once, and the ten largest clones take about 1.2%. The time point: newly diagnosed, previously untreated cHL patient sample. With magnetic negative selection, CD4+ T cells were purified from PBMCs that had been thawed. The sample consisted of CD4+ T cells from blood. These TCRs come from a human donor with classical Hodgkin lymphoma.

This sequence joins TRBV28 and TRBJ2-7; D may match TRBD1 or TRBD2 (7 bases each). In germline, CDR1 is MDHEN, CDR2 SYDVKM. The CDR3 contains 15 residues. V was pared by 6 bases and J by 2 bases, with 17 bases between. The CDR3: CASRGGTASTYEQYF. CDR3 nucleotide sequence: TGTGCCAGCAGGGGAGGGACAGCATCAACCTACGAGCAGTACTTC.

V gene TRBV18 combines with J gene TRBJ1-1; D is ambiguous. The germline gives CDR1 KGHSH, CDR2 LQKENI. This CDR3 contains 16 residues. V was clipped by 4 bases and J by 6 bases, with 21 bases between them. CDR3: CASSLVRLHPNSEAFF. In DNA form, the CDR3 reads TGTGCCAGCTCACTGGTGCGGCTGCATCCCAACTCTGAAGCTTTCTTT.

J is TRBJ2-7 and V is TRBV6-1; 11 positions agree with TRBD1. From germline, CDR1 is MNHNS and CDR2 SASEGT. Trimming cost V 9 bases and J 3 bases; bases outside gene matches: 10. This CDR3 comprises 15 residues. Written as DNA, the CDR3 is TGTGCCAGTTCTTCCGGGACAGGGGGGTACTACGAGCAGTACGTC. Translating it yields CASSSGTGGYYEQYV.